The 14 T cell receptor beta chains reported below all come from one sample, sequenced in a study of cytomegalovirus exposure and HLA in healthy donors. Both 60 Vbeta primers and 13 Jbeta primers went into the PCR. The method was immunoSEQ multiplex PCR; TCRdb's version includes in-frame clones alone and lacks a portion of them. Here the sample spans about 130,000 clones, more than 80% being singletons. Input material: PBMCs. The source is a man aged 25-45 years in good health and CMV-seronegative.

The chain links TRBV15 to TRBJ2-7; TRBD2 matches 9 bases. This CDR3 is built from 16 residues. V was pared by 0 bases and J by 5 bases, with 8 bases of the junction left unmatched. Germline CDR1 LNHNV, CDR2 YYDKDF (reference sequence). CDR3 protein: CATSREGLAGSDEQYF. CDR3 DNA: TGTGCCACCAGCAGAGAGGGTCTAGCGGGATCGGACGAGCAGTACTTC. Supplemented by reference TRBV15 and TRBJ2-7, the full variable domain reads DAMVIQNPRYQVTQFGKPVTLSCSQTLNHNVMYWYQQKSSQAPKLLFHYYDKDFNNEADTPDNFQSRRPNTSFCFLDIRSPGLGDTAMYLCATSREGLAGSDEQYFGPGTRLTVT.

The table lists this clone with a few counts. The CDR3 sequence: CAISESELLGQGAYGYTF. The CDR3 DNA reads TGTGCCATCAGTGAGTCAGAACTCTTGGGACAGGGGGCCTATGGCTACACCTTC. The chain has TRBV10-3 and TRBJ1-2; TRBD1 aligns across 12 bases. J was trimmed by 4 bases and V by 0 bases; bases with no gene match: 9. The germline V gene encodes CDR1 ENHRY and CDR2 SYGVKD. The CDR3 contains 18 residues.

This rearrangement joins TRBV15 to TRBJ1-1, with D perhaps TRBD1 (6 bases). Germline V CDR1 and CDR2: LNHNV, YYDKDF (reference sequence). The CDR3 totals 14 residues. V lost 1 base, J lost 3 bases, and 9 bases lay in between. The CDR3 sequence is CATSRVAGDTEAFF. The CDR3 region has the DNA TGTGCCACCAGCAGAGTAGCAGGGGACACTGAAGCTTTCTTT. The complete variable domain, with remaining parts taken from reference TRBV15 and TRBJ1-1, reads DAMVIQNPRYQVTQFGKPVTLSCSQTLNHNVMYWYQQKSSQAPKLLFHYYDKDFNNEADTPDNFQSRRPNTSFCFLDIRSPGLGDTAMYLCATSRVAGDTEAFFGQGTRLTVV.

V is TRBV18 and J is TRBJ2-2; 8 bases line up with TRBD2. Germline assignment: CDR1 KGHSH and CDR2 LQKENI. V was pared by 0 bases and J by 5 bases, with 5 bases of the junction left unmatched. The CDR3 is 16 residues long. The CDR3 coding sequence is TGTGCCAGCTCACCACCGGCTAGCGGGCGGACCGGGGAGCTGTTTTTT. This sequence encodes CASSPPASGRTGELFF.

V gene TRBV5-1 combines with J gene TRBJ2-5, with 7 bases that match TRBD1. The DNA end is a closer match to TRBJ2-7, so the J assignment may be wrong. CDR1 is SGHRS and CDR2 is YFSETQ in the germline V gene. This CDR3 spans 16 amino acids. The CDR3 spells CASSLIRQGISYEQYF. In nucleotides, the CDR3 is TGCGCCAGCAGCTTAATTCGACAGGGTATTTCCTACGAGCAGTACTTC.

The chain uses TRBV7-8 and TRBJ2-2; weak D call: TRBD2 (5 bases). CDR1 is SGHVS and CDR2 is FQNEAQ in the germline V gene. The V and J ends lost 0 bases and 6 bases respectively, with 14 bases between them. The CDR3 has 16 residues. The CDR3 is CASSLANWRTSGELFF. CDR3 in DNA: TGTGCCAGCAGCTTAGCAAACTGGAGGACCTCCGGGGAGCTGTTTTTT.

The CDR3 is CATSRARTSGRGEDEQFF. DNA for the CDR3: TGTGCCACCAGCAGAGCAAGGACTAGCGGGAGGGGGGAGGATGAGCAGTTCTTC. The V gene is TRBV15, the J gene TRBJ2-1; 15 nucleotides match TRBD2. The junction had 9 bases not matched to a gene; V was cut back by 1 base and J by 8 bases. The CDR3 spans 18 residues. Germline V gene sequence: CDR1 LNHNV, CDR2 YYDKDF (reference sequence).

V and J are TRBV30 and TRBJ2-1; 9 bases line up with TRBD2. Looked up from germline, CDR1 is GTSNPN and CDR2 is SVGIG (reference sequence). V was pared by 2 bases and J by 4 bases, with 0 bases of the junction left unmatched. There are 13 residues in the CDR3. The DNA for the CDR3 is TGTGCCTGGAGTACTAGCGGGTACAATGAGCAGTTCTTC. As protein: CAWSTSGYNEQFF.

The chain uses TRBV30 and TRBJ1-5; 7 bases map to TRBD1. Trimming at V came to 5 bases and at J to 3 bases, leaving 10 bases not matched to a gene. Looked up from germline, CDR1 is GTSNPN and CDR2 is SVGIG (reference sequence). CDR3 size: 15 residues. The CDR3 sequence: CAWGRDSRSNQPQHF. CDR3 DNA sequence: TGTGCCTGGGGCCGGGACAGCAGATCCAATCAGCCCCAGCATTTT.

This chain links TRBV2 with TRBJ2-7; 8 nucleotides line up with TRBD2. V was pared by 11 bases and J by 4 bases, with 10 bases of the junction left unmatched. Germline loops: CDR1 SNHLY, CDR2 FYNNEI. The CDR3 consists of 13 residues. The CDR3 here is CAAGTRTPYEQYF. The CDR3 DNA is TGTGCCGCCGGGACTAGAACTCCTTACGAGCAGTACTTC.

This clone was observed once. The chain couples TRBV5-1 to TRBJ2-5; possibly TRBD1 for D (5 bases). Germline lookup yields CDR1 SGHRS and CDR2 YFSETQ. V lost 5 bases and J lost 2, with 13 bases in between. This CDR3 has 14 residues. The CDR3 DNA reads as TGCGCCAGCAGAGGGGAAGTCAGACAAGAGACCCAGTACTTC. Amino acids: CASRGEVRQETQYF.

The rearrangement uses TRBV5-4 and TRBJ1-4; 8 bases align to TRBD1. Germline values: CDR1 SGHNT, CDR2 YYREEE (reference sequence). Trimming took 0 bases from V and 11 from J; bases not matched to a gene: 9. This CDR3 region has 15 residues. CDR3 region: CASSLGGITGGKLFF. The CDR3 DNA follows: TGTGCCAGCAGCTTGGGGGGTATTACAGGGGGGAAACTGTTTTTT.

The chain has TRBV19 and TRBJ2-7; 7 bases are shared with TRBD2. The CDR3 spans 12 residues. V shed 4 bases, J shed 4 bases, and the junction held 1 base outside the gene matches. CDR1 is LNHDA and CDR2 is SQIVND in the germline V gene (reference sequence). The DNA of the CDR3 is TGTGCCAGTAGTAGGGAGGGATACGAGCAGTACTTC. The encoded protein is CASSREGYEQYF.

The rearrangement uses TRBV27 and TRBJ2-3, with 9 bases lining up with TRBD1. This CDR3 comprises 17 residues. The junction had 6 bases not matched to a gene; V was cut back by 2 bases and J by 0 bases. Per germline, CDR1 MNHEY and CDR2 SMNVEV (reference sequence). The CDR3 DNA reads as TGTGCCAGCAGTTTAATAGGACAGGGGATAAGCACAGATACGCAGTATTTT. It is translated as CASSLIGQGISTDTQYF.